This T cell receptor (beta chain) was profiled in a study of blood T cell repertoires in COVID-19. As for the study in general: Samples came from the United States, Italy and Spain, spanning acute and convalescent COVID-19. PBMCs, B-cell-depleted T cells, or T cells were the source of the cDNA or gDNA that made up the material.

The authors' processing: The authors estimated nucleated cell counts from reference gene primer amplification. The method was immunoSEQ multiplex PCR; TCRdb's version includes in-frame clones alone and lacks a portion of them. That table is the source of V, J and clone size, and D and trimming were worked out from the DNA. The sample contains about 130,000 clones, about 91% of which appear only once. Sequencing input: peripheral blood. The source is a man aged 50-60 years with acute or convalescent COVID-19.

The CDR3: CASSSGQGLFF. As DNA, the CDR3 is TGTGCCAGCAGTTCAGGACAGGGCCTGTTCTTC. The V call is TRBV12-3 or TRBV12-4, the J call TRBJ2-1, with TRBD1 matching over 8 bases. After removal of 4 bases from V and 15 bases from J, the junction contained 5 bases not matched to a gene. CDR3 size: 11 residues.